This T cell receptor beta chain was recovered during a study of blood T cell repertoires in COVID-19. Generated by immunoSEQ multiplex PCR, the TCRdb table keeps only in-frame clones and is missing some. The sample contains under 250,000 clones, about nine tenths of which appear only once. This clone was recorded only once. This TCR was recovered from a man aged 60 to 69 who had recovered from COVID-19. The sample comprised peripheral blood.

In DNA form, the CDR3 reads TGCGCCAGCAGCTTGCAGGCAACTAATGAAAAACTGTTTTTT. Residues: CASSLQATNEKLFF. The rearrangement links TRBV5-1 to TRBJ1-4; no reliable D call. The germline V gene has CDR1 SGHRS and CDR2 YFSETQ. The germline V and J ends were trimmed by 1 base and 0 bases, with 4 bases remaining between them. The CDR3 runs to 14 residues.